These T cell receptor beta chains were read from a single sample in a study of T cells in Graves' hyperthyroidism and ophthalmopathy. TCRdb reprocessed the multiplex PCR reads via MiXCR and lists one record per CDR3 protein. In the table there are over 500,000 distinct CDR3 sequences, 46% of which are singletons. Sequenced sample: peripheral blood or thyroid tissue (not recorded which). Source of these receptors: an adult woman with Graves' disease, either hyperthyroidism or ophthalmopathy (not recorded which). Both conserved end residues are part of each CDR3. D genes are given only for firm matches. Size is omitted from some rows. Given values are once, few, many or a class for expanded clones.

.	TRBV20-1	TRBJ2-5	once	TGCAGTGCTAGTGTACATTATAGCAATCAGCCCCAGTACTTC	CSASVHYSNQPQYF
.	TRBV12-3/TRBV12-4	TRBJ2-7	once	TGTGCCAGCAGTTTATACGGGACGCACTACGAGCAGTACTTC	CASSLYGTHYEQYF
.	TRBV11-1	TRBJ1-1	many	TGTGCCAGCAGCTTAGAGTATTCCAACACTGAAGCTTTCTTT	CASSLEYSNTEAFF
.	TRBV15	TRBJ2-3	few	TGTGCCACCAGCAGAGGCGGCTACACCACAGATACGCAGTATTTT	CATSRGGYTTDTQYF
TRBD2	TRBV4-1	TRBJ2-2	few	TGCGCCAGCAGCCAAGATTCGGGGGGACGGTCCGGGGAGCTGTTTTTT	CASSQDSGGRSGELFF
TRBD1	TRBV10-3	TRBJ1-1	.	TGTGCCATCAGTGAGTTCGGGACAGCGGAAGCTTTCTTT	CAISEFGTAEAFF
TRBD1	TRBV6-5	TRBJ2-5	.	TGTGCCAGCAGTTCCTTGGGACGTACAGGGGCCCAGTACTTC	CASSSLGRTGAQYF
.	TRBV24-1	TRBJ2-1	few	TGTGCCACCAGTGATTCCGGCGGAGGGGGGAATGAGCAGTTCTTC	CATSDSGGGGNEQFF
.	TRBV20-1	TRBJ1-2	many	TGCAGTGCTAGTCCAGGGAGAAGTCTTGGCTACACCTTC	CSASPGRSLGYTF
.	TRBV10-3	TRBJ2-7	many	TGTGCCATCAGTGATCCCGAGGGGACTCGACCCACCTACGAGCAGTACTTC	CAISDPEGTRPTYEQYF
TRBD1	TRBV2	TRBJ1-3	many	TGTGCCAGCAGTCCCTACCGGGACAGTACGCATTTT	CASSPYRDSTHF
.	TRBV19	TRBJ1-2	.	TGTGCCAGTCGTCGAGGCGCTAACTATGGCTACACCTTC	CASRRGANYGYTF
TRBD1	TRBV7-8	TRBJ2-7	many	TGTGCCAGCAGACCACAGGGGACCTACGAGCAGTACTTC	CASRPQGTYEQYF
TRBD2	TRBV19	TRBJ2-2	.	TGTGCCAGTAGTAGACCGCTAATCGCGGGAGGGCCTAACACCGGGGAGCTGTTTTTT	CASSRPLIAGGPNTGELFF
.	TRBV7-3	TRBJ2-2	few	TGTGCCAGCAGCTCCACCGGGACTGACGCCGGGGAGCTGTTTTTT	CASSSTGTDAGELFF
.	TRBV5-1	TRBJ2-7	.	TGCGCCAGCAGCGTGGACAGCTTCTACGAGCAGTACTTC	CASSVDSFYEQYF
.	TRBV19	TRBJ1-5	many	TGTGCCAGTAGTGTATCAAAGGGCGGCAATCAGCCCCAGCATTTT	CASSVSKGGNQPQHF
.	TRBV7-2	TRBJ1-1	.	TGTGCCAGCAGCTTATCCATGGGCCAGCGGGAAGCTTTCTTT	CASSLSMGQREAFF
.	TRBV6-6	TRBJ2-7	.	TGTGCCAGCTCACAAACCGGGACAACTTACGAGCAGTACTTC	CASSQTGTTYEQYF
.	TRBV7-8	TRBJ2-5	many	TGTGCCAGCAGCTTAGGTGTCCACCAGCGCTTC	CASSLGVHQRF
.	TRBV20-1	TRBJ2-7	.	TGCAGTGCTAGACAGGGCTCCGGGGAGCAGTACTTC	CSARQGSGEQYF
.	TRBV20-1	TRBJ1-2	.	TGCAGTGCTAGAGACGCGGGGGTGCCTGCCTACACCTTC	CSARDAGVPAYTF
.	TRBV7-6	TRBJ1-6	many	TGTGCCAGCAGCTTAGACGGGGCCGGGCATTCACCCCTCCACTTT	CASSLDGAGHSPLHF
.	TRBV2	TRBJ1-4	.	TGTGCCAGCAGTGAACGGTTGTCTAATGAAAAACTGTTTTTT	CASSERLSNEKLFF
TRBD2	TRBV4-1	TRBJ2-7	.	TGCGCCAGCAGCCAAGGCGGGACTAGCGCCCTCTCCTACGAGCAGTACTTC	CASSQGGTSALSYEQYF
TRBD1	TRBV15	TRBJ1-2	.	TGTGCCACCAGCAGCCCCTCGGACAGGGCGTATGGCTACACCTTC	CATSSPSDRAYGYTF
.	TRBV29-1	TRBJ1-1	.	TGCAGCGCCACGACAGGCTCGAACACTGAAGCTTTCTTT	CSATTGSNTEAFF
TRBD1	TRBV15	TRBJ1-2	.	TGTGCCACCAGTAAGGGGGACAGATATGGCTACACCTTC	CATSKGDRYGYTF
.	TRBV2	TRBJ2-7	once	TGTGCCAGCTGGGGTCGGGATGGGCTCTACGAGCAGTACTTC	CASWGRDGLYEQYF
TRBD1	TRBV28	TRBJ2-5	.	TGTGCCAGCAGTTCACGGACAGGCAAAGAGACCCAGTACTTC	CASSSRTGKETQYF
TRBD2	TRBV19	TRBJ2-1	few	TGTGCCAGTAGTCTCGGACTAGCGGGGGCCAATGAGCAGTTCTTC	CASSLGLAGANEQFF
TRBD2	TRBV7-8	TRBJ2-5	many	TGTGCCAGCAGCACTCGGGGACTAGCGGGAGGACAAGAGACCCAGTACTTC	CASSTRGLAGGQETQYF
.	TRBV11-2	TRBJ2-5	many	TGTGCCAGCAGCTCCCCGCAGGGACACGCCGGAGGGACCCAGTACTTC	CASSSPQGHAGGTQYF
TRBD1	TRBV7-7	TRBJ2-2	.	TGTGCCAGCAGAACAGGGGAAGACACCGGGGAGCTGTTTTTT	CASRTGEDTGELFF
TRBD1	TRBV7-9	TRBJ2-7	.	TGTGCCAGCAGCTCAGGGACAGGGTATGACGAGCAGTACTTC	CASSSGTGYDEQYF
TRBD1	TRBV5-6	TRBJ1-5	many	TGTGCCAGCAGCTTGCGGACAGGGAGCAATCAGCCCCAGCATTTT	CASSLRTGSNQPQHF
.	TRBV10-3	TRBJ1-2	many	TGTGCCATCAGTGAACTCTACCAGGATGGTGGCTACACCTTC	CAISELYQDGGYTF
.	TRBV29-1	TRBJ1-2	.	TGCAGCGTTAGCCGAACCCAGGGCTACACCTTC	CSVSRTQGYTF
.	TRBV12-3/TRBV12-4	TRBJ1-1	few	TGTGCCAGCAGTGTCTCCCGGGATAACAAAGCTTTCTTT	CASSVSRDNKAFF
.	TRBV10-3	TRBJ2-5	.	TGTGCCATCGCGGCGGGAACTCCGGCGGAGACCCAGTACTTC	CAIAAGTPAETQYF
TRBD1	TRBV29-1	TRBJ1-4	once	TGCAGCGGGAAGACAGGGACAGGTCGACGAAAACTGTTTTTT	CSGKTGTGRRKLFF
.	TRBV20-1	TRBJ1-5	once	TGCAGTGCTAGAGAAATCCCTCAGCCCCAGCATTTT	CSAREIPQPQHF
TRBD1	TRBV20-1	TRBJ1-3	many	TGCAGTGCTACGACAGGGGCTGGAAACACCATATATTTT	CSATTGAGNTIYF
TRBD1	TRBV7-2	TRBJ1-1	.	TGTGCCAGCAGCTCCGCCGGGACAGGGGGCTTCACTGAAGCTTTCTTT	CASSSAGTGGFTEAFF
TRBD1	TRBV2	TRBJ1-5	.	TGTGCCAGCAGTCGAGACAGGGGAAGCAATCATTTT	CASSRDRGSNHF
TRBD1	TRBV29-1	TRBJ2-7	once	TGCAGCGTGGGGGACAGCGAACTTTACGAGCAGTACTTC	CSVGDSELYEQYF
TRBD1	TRBV7-6	TRBJ2-7	.	TGTGCCAGCAGCTTATCTAGGGGGCTTGGGTACGAGCAGTACTTC	CASSLSRGLGYEQYF
.	TRBV12-3/TRBV12-4	TRBJ1-5	.	TGTGCCAGCAGGCCTACAGGCGGCGATCAGCCCCAGCATTTT	CASRPTGGDQPQHF
TRBD1	TRBV7-9	TRBJ2-7	.	TGTGCCAGCAGCTCGGGGGCGGACAGGGGCTACGAGCAGTACTTC	CASSSGADRGYEQYF
.	TRBV19	TRBJ1-5	few	TGTGCCAGTAGCGAACCGGGGCCCAACGATCAGCCCCAGCATTTT	CASSEPGPNDQPQHF
.	TRBV29-1	TRBJ2-5	many	TGCAGCGTCTGGGGTCCAGGGATATTCAAAGAGACCCAGTACTTC	CSVWGPGIFKETQYF
.	TRBV10-3	TRBJ1-2	.	TGTGCCATCAGTGACGATGCCTCACAGTCGGGGAATGGCTACACCTTC	CAISDDASQSGNGYTF
.	TRBV14	TRBJ2-7	once	TGTGCCAGCAGCCAAGATGTGGCACCCTCCTACGAGCAGTACTTC	CASSQDVAPSYEQYF
TRBD2	TRBV20-1	TRBJ2-5	.	TGCAGTGCTAGATCAATGGGACTAGCGGGAGGGCTGAAGACCCAGTACTTC	CSARSMGLAGGLKTQYF
TRBD1	TRBV29-1	TRBJ1-2	few	TGCAGCGCAGGGGGCGCAAGGTATGGCTACACCTTC	CSAGGARYGYTF
.	TRBV7-8	TRBJ2-5	.	TGTGCCAGCAGCCCCTATGGAGCAGGGGCCAAGGGAGAGACCCAGTACTTC	CASSPYGAGAKGETQYF